A selection of T cell receptor beta chains follows, all from one sample in a study of blood T cell repertoires in COVID-19. The data were produced by immunoSEQ multiplex PCR, yet TCRdb's version contains in-frame clones alone and is incomplete. Seen here are some 42,000 clones, roughly 87% observed once, and the top ten hold roughly 7.2%. The sequenced sample consisted of peripheral blood. The receptors stem from a human donor in a cohort sampled during active COVID-19. Each CDR3 is given without its conserved first and last residue. Fields, in order: V gene, J gene, D gene, CDR3 protein. D genes are given only for firm matches.

V gene: TRBV19; J gene: TRBJ2-3; D gene: TRBD2; CDR3 protein: ASSPLALAVSDTQY
V gene: TRBV9; J gene: TRBJ2-1; D gene: TRBD2; CDR3 protein: ASSGTSGRADEQF
V gene: TRBV10-1; J gene: TRBJ2-1; D gene: TRBD2; CDR3 protein: ASRERDRGTSGSKYEQF
V gene: TRBV10-3; J gene: TRBJ1-1; D gene: .; CDR3 protein: AISESGSGGNTEAF
V gene: TRBV2; J gene: TRBJ1-3; D gene: .; CDR3 protein: ASTTSMLSGNTIY
V gene: TRBV4-1; J gene: TRBJ2-3; D gene: .; CDR3 protein: ASMRDWTADTQY
V gene: TRBV6-5; J gene: TRBJ2-1; D gene: TRBD2; CDR3 protein: ASRGGTANEQF
V gene: TRBV7-9; J gene: TRBJ1-1; D gene: .; CDR3 protein: ASSQLEGTEAF
V gene: TRBV25-1; J gene: TRBJ1-4; D gene: TRBD1; CDR3 protein: ASTPSRDRADEKLF
V gene: TRBV20-1; J gene: TRBJ2-1; D gene: .; CDR3 protein: SASGRAEQF
V gene: TRBV5-5; J gene: TRBJ2-2; D gene: TRBD2; CDR3 protein: ASSPLAVNTGELF
V gene: TRBV5-1; J gene: TRBJ2-1; D gene: .; CDR3 protein: ASSFPGLGGQGQF
V gene: TRBV7-3; J gene: TRBJ2-1; D gene: .; CDR3 protein: ASSLAGPSSYNEQF
V gene: TRBV7-9; J gene: TRBJ2-1; D gene: TRBD2; CDR3 protein: ASSFLAGGPDEQF
V gene: TRBV18; J gene: TRBJ1-1; D gene: .; CDR3 protein: ASSPKVTDTEAF
V gene: TRBV2; J gene: TRBJ1-6; D gene: .; CDR3 protein: ARSLKSSYNSPLH
V gene: TRBV28; J gene: TRBJ1-4; D gene: .; CDR3 protein: ASGGRTTSTNEKLF
V gene: TRBV28; J gene: TRBJ1-4; D gene: TRBD1; CDR3 protein: ASSFTGTGVEKLF
V gene: TRBV7-2; J gene: TRBJ2-7; D gene: .; CDR3 protein: ASSLESTYEQY
V gene: TRBV3-1/TRBV3-2; J gene: TRBJ2-1; D gene: TRBD2; CDR3 protein: ASSHLRGGYSGRAHEQF
V gene: TRBV5-4; J gene: TRBJ1-3; D gene: TRBD1; CDR3 protein: ASSLRQGNRRNTIY
V gene: TRBV5-1; J gene: TRBJ2-3; D gene: TRBD1; CDR3 protein: ASSVGQGADTQY
V gene: TRBV18; J gene: TRBJ2-2; D gene: TRBD2; CDR3 protein: ASSGLAGTTGELF
V gene: TRBV5-1; J gene: TRBJ2-7; D gene: TRBD1; CDR3 protein: ASRSGTGPYEQY
V gene: TRBV18; J gene: TRBJ1-1; D gene: .; CDR3 protein: ASSPRAGDEAF
V gene: TRBV2; J gene: TRBJ2-7; D gene: .; CDR3 protein: ASSVSTYEQY
V gene: TRBV19; J gene: TRBJ2-1; D gene: .; CDR3 protein: ASSYRQGGTYNEQF
V gene: TRBV28; J gene: TRBJ2-7; D gene: .; CDR3 protein: ASSSRQVWEYEQY
V gene: TRBV5-8; J gene: TRBJ2-3; D gene: TRBD2; CDR3 protein: ASSLGGSGADTQY
V gene: TRBV5-6; J gene: TRBJ2-2; D gene: .; CDR3 protein: ASSFWRDGAGELF
V gene: TRBV30; J gene: TRBJ2-5; D gene: .; CDR3 protein: AWSVSRGLGETQY
V gene: TRBV7-6; J gene: TRBJ2-2; D gene: TRBD2; CDR3 protein: ASKAGGPNTGELF
V gene: TRBV6-2/TRBV6-3; J gene: TRBJ1-5; D gene: TRBD1; CDR3 protein: ASSLQGGSNQPQH
V gene: TRBV7-6; J gene: TRBJ2-7; D gene: TRBD2; CDR3 protein: ASSLGPGGGAYEQY
V gene: TRBV5-1; J gene: TRBJ2-3; D gene: TRBD1; CDR3 protein: ASSDRDRAGDTQY
V gene: TRBV4-3; J gene: TRBJ2-7; D gene: .; CDR3 protein: ASSQDGNRLNEQY
V gene: TRBV25-1; J gene: TRBJ2-7; D gene: .; CDR3 protein: ASSDQLAQQY
V gene: TRBV30; J gene: TRBJ1-1; D gene: TRBD1; CDR3 protein: AWSFPRGLLNTEAF
V gene: TRBV5-4; J gene: TRBJ1-3; D gene: TRBD1; CDR3 protein: ASSPGTGSGNTIY
V gene: TRBV5-1; J gene: TRBJ2-5; D gene: .; CDR3 protein: ASSLAVGGPRETQY
V gene: TRBV7-6; J gene: TRBJ2-5; D gene: TRBD1; CDR3 protein: ASSLGTGGLETQY
V gene: TRBV10-3; J gene: TRBJ1-1; D gene: .; CDR3 protein: AISGSINTEAF
V gene: TRBV9; J gene: TRBJ1-4; D gene: .; CDR3 protein: ASSVGPGDANEKLF
V gene: TRBV2; J gene: TRBJ1-5; D gene: TRBD1; CDR3 protein: ASSGSGQGYQPQH
V gene: TRBV13; J gene: TRBJ2-7; D gene: .; CDR3 protein: ASSLSGLWISYEQY
V gene: TRBV28; J gene: TRBJ1-4; D gene: .; CDR3 protein: ASSFASGGLNEKLF
V gene: TRBV5-1; J gene: TRBJ1-1; D gene: TRBD1; CDR3 protein: ASSGRDRNTEAF
V gene: TRBV7-2; J gene: TRBJ2-1; D gene: .; CDR3 protein: ASSLTPGQTKQF
V gene: TRBV11-2; J gene: TRBJ1-5; D gene: .; CDR3 protein: ASSLATGIFSNQPQH
V gene: TRBV18; J gene: TRBJ2-2; D gene: .; CDR3 protein: ASSRDRNTGELF